Sequencing of this TCR beta chain was carried out in a study of cytomegalovirus exposure and HLA in healthy donors. PCR primers comprised 60 Vbeta and 13 Jbeta primers. Authors' processing steps: An analysis that came later counted roughly 80 million unique TCR beta chains, approximately 10 million shared. TCRdb's copy holds only in-frame clones and misses some; the assay was immunoSEQ multiplex PCR. V, J and clone size derive from that table, while D and trimming were established from the DNA sequence. The sample has some 200,000 clones, under 85% seen once; the top ten hold about 1.7%. Overall study findings and caveats: The study flagged fewer than 200 TCR beta chains as cytomegalovirus-associated. A few chains tied to CMV proved CMV antigen-specific in vitro.

Concerning this clone itself: The antigen is not known.

The CDR3 totals 14 residues. The germline CDR1 and CDR2 sequences are ENHRY and SYGVKD. Trimming cost V 3 bases and J 3 bases, with 12 bases left between them. J is TRBJ2-7 and V is TRBV10-3; D is uncertain. Sequenced input: PBMCs. The receptor was derived from a man aged 45-65 years in good health and CMV-seronegative. The CDR3 here is CAISDPTGDYEQYF. The CDR3 nucleotides read TGTGCCATCAGTGACCCGACTGGAGACTACGAGCAGTACTTC.